The count of the clone carrying this T cell receptor (beta chain) is one. A much larger clone lies one base from this, so it may be a read error. The sample holds other DNA sequences that translate to the same CDR3. Original handling: How many nucleated cells were present was estimated from reference gene primer amplification. Only in-frame clones appear in the TCRdb table, and some are missing; sequencing was by immunoSEQ multiplex PCR. The DNA gave D and trimming, while V, J and clone size come from that table. Among about 290,000 clones listed, approximately 86% were seen once. The germline gives CDR1 SGHTA, CDR2 FQGTGA. This CDR3 comprises 15 residues. Unmatched junction bases numbered 1, after V lost 3 bases and J lost 0 bases. The record originates from a study of blood T cell repertoires in COVID-19. Study information: Sites in the United States, Italy and Spain provided acute and convalescent COVID-19 samples. Nucleic acid was either cDNA or gDNA, and it came from T cells, B-cell-depleted T cells, or PBMCs.

The TCR was taken from a woman aged 45-65 years with active or convalescent COVID-19. The sample taken for sequencing was peripheral blood. This sequence joins TRBV7-3 and TRBJ2-3; 9 bases fit TRBD2. CDR3 loop: CASSLAGGSTDTQYF. The CDR3 DNA follows: TGTGCCAGCAGCTTGGCGGGAGGGAGCACAGATACGCAGTATTTT. The variable domain in full, completed from reference TRBV7-3 and TRBJ2-3, reads GAGVSQTPSNKVTEKGKYVELRCDPISGHTALYWYRQSLGQGPEFLIYFQGTGAADDSGLPNDRFFAVRPEGSVSTLKIQRTERGDSAVYLCASSLAGGSTDTQYFGPGTRLTVL.